This is a list of T cell receptor beta chains from one sample in a study of T cells expressing NK-cell markers. TCRdb reprocessed the 5' RACE reads and stores each CDR3 protein as one record, lacking DNA. Recorded for this sample: 400,000 to 550,000 distinct CDR3 sequences. Source material: blood T cells: a sorted CD56 or NKG2C T cell subset, CD4+ or CD8+ T cells, or bulk PBMC T cells (not recorded which). All receptors come from a woman between 18 and 69 years old in good health. CDR3s include the opening cysteine and the closing phenylalanine or tryptophan.

V	length	J	CDR3
TRBV19	15	TRBJ1-2	CASSRRDREDYGYTF
TRBV20-1	12	TRBJ2-7	CSATGSNYEQYF
TRBV20-1	16	TRBJ2-1	CSARDPGTTSYNEQFF
TRBV20-1	13	TRBJ2-5	CSAPGGRAGTQYF
TRBV27	12	TRBJ2-1	CASSPTGSEQFF
TRBV12-3/TRBV12-4	16	TRBJ2-1	CASSPLGREAYNEQFF
TRBV29-1	14	TRBJ2-1	CSVGTSEVYNEQFF
TRBV7-9	16	TRBJ2-1	CASSREAGGPGNEQFF
TRBV19	14	TRBJ2-6	CASSILAGANVLTF
TRBV27	15	TRBJ2-1	CASSSGQSSYNEQFF
TRBV3-1	17	TRBJ2-1	CASSQEPGRRTNNEQFF
TRBV18	15	TRBJ1-4	CASSPGPGMDEKLFF
TRBV28	11	TRBJ2-1	CASILYNEQFF
TRBV14	15	TRBJ1-6	CASSQGVGVRSPLHF
TRBV9	15	TRBJ1-4	CASSGGTGVNEKLFF
TRBV6-5	17	TRBJ2-3	CASSYPLLAGVPDTQYF
TRBV7-6	14	TRBJ2-3	CASSLYGGTDTQYF
TRBV24-1	15	TRBJ2-5	CATSGRGQLQETQYF
TRBV6-6	12	TRBJ1-2	CASSRTDYGYTF
TRBV11-2	12	TRBJ2-5	CASSNTGETQYF
TRBV24-1	19	TRBJ2-1	CATSDNPGLAGGPQNEQFF
TRBV15	13	TRBJ2-5	CATSRGLAGTQYF
TRBV5-6	13	TRBJ2-7	CASSRDLSYEQYF
TRBV5-5	14	TRBJ2-2	CASSFSGTAGELFF
TRBV19	14	TRBJ1-5	CASLKSGTGKPQHF
TRBV20-1	13	TRBJ2-7	CSARDASSYEQYF
TRBV4-3	12	TRBJ2-1	CASSPYRGEQFF
TRBV20-1	15	TRBJ2-1	CSARDPSGGNNEQFF
TRBV7-3	14	TRBJ2-3	CASSLGAGPDTQYF
TRBV20-1	14	TRBJ2-5	CSAETGPTDETQYF
TRBV5-1	14	TRBJ2-1	CASSSTGGRYEQFF
TRBV5-6	16	TRBJ2-1	CASSSSRAGGLNEQFF
TRBV20-1	14	TRBJ2-1	CSAGVGSRFNEQFF
TRBV12-3/TRBV12-4	14	TRBJ2-5	CASSLGTPGETQYF
TRBV11-2	12	TRBJ2-1	CASSLLGQPLFF
TRBV6-1	13	TRBJ2-7	CASSRLAPYEQYF
TRBV28	14	TRBJ1-1	CASRRAGGIGEAFF
TRBV6-1	14	TRBJ2-3	CASNRPGTTDTQYF
TRBV6-1	17	TRBJ2-2	CASSSRRPSGISGELFF
TRBV9	13	TRBJ1-1	CASSVGLSPEAFF
TRBV29-1	13	TRBJ2-3	CSVGAGGPDTQYF
TRBV7-6	13	TRBJ2-5	CASSSSGTVTQYF
TRBV15	16	TRBJ1-5	CATSRERGQSVQPQHF
TRBV2	12	TRBJ1-1	CASSEMNTEAFF
TRBV5-1	14	TRBJ1-4	CASSLETGGEKLFF
TRBV6-1	15	TRBJ2-7	CASRPDSGSVYEQYF
TRBV5-4	15	TRBJ2-1	CASSSERGPYNEQFF
TRBV5-1	13	TRBJ1-4	CASSRYDNEKLFF
TRBV27	13	TRBJ2-3	CASSFSSWDTQYF
TRBV18	15	TRBJ1-1	CASSPATGPNTEAFF
TRBV6-2/TRBV6-3	15	TRBJ1-6	CASSADRGANSPLHF
TRBV7-9	15	TRBJ1-4	CASSLLRDRDEKLFF
TRBV28	13	TRBJ2-3	CASSSRVMDTQYF
TRBV2	15	TRBJ1-3	CASSPAGTVGNTIYF
TRBV20-1	15	TRBJ1-2	CSASASRGSNYGYTF
TRBV7-8	17	TRBJ1-5	CASSLGGGDYSNQPQHF
TRBV10-3	12	TRBJ1-1	CAISEGDTEAFF